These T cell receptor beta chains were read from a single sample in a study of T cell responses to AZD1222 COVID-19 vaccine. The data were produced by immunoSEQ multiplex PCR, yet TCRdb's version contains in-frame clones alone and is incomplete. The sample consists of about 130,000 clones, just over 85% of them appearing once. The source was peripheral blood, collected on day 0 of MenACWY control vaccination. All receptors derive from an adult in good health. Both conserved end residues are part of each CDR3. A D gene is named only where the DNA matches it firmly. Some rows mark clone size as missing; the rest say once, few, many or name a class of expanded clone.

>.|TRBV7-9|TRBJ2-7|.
TGTGCCAGCAGCTTAGCGGTCCATGGTACGAACTACGAGCAGTACTTC
CASSLAVHGTNYEQYF
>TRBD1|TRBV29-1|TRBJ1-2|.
TGCAGCGTTTTAGTGGGATCACGACAGGGGAGAGATGGCTACACCTTC
CSVLVGSRQGRDGYTF
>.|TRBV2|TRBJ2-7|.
TGTGCCAGCAGAGACTTCGGACGGTCTTCCTACGAGCAGTACTTC
CASRDFGRSSYEQYF
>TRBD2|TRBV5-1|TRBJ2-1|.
TGCGCCAGCAGCTCTAATAGCGGGAGTGTTGTCGAGCAGTTCTTC
CASSSNSGSVVEQFF
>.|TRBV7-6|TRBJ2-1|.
TGTGCCAGCAGCTTAGATCCGGGGTCGGATGAGCAGTTCTTC
CASSLDPGSDEQFF
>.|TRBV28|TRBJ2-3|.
TGTGCCAGCAGTTTATATTCCCTCACAGATACGCAGTATTTT
CASSLYSLTDTQYF
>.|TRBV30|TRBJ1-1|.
TGTGCCTGGAGGGGGAACACTGAAGCTTTCTTT
CAWRGNTEAFF
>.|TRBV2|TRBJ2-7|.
TGTGCCAGCAGCGAAACAAGGACGGGCCCGGGGGAGCAGTACTTC
CASSETRTGPGEQYF
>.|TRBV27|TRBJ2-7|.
TGTGCCAGCAGTCACGGGGTCGAGCAGTACTTC
CASSHGVEQYF
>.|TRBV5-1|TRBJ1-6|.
TGCGCCAGCAGCCCCGTCCAGGGTTCACCCCTCCACTTT
CASSPVQGSPLHF
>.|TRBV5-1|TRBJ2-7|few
TGCGCCAGCAGCTTGAGCCCTGGAGGCTCCTACGAGCAGTACTTC
CASSLSPGGSYEQYF
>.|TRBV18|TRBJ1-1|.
TGTGCCAGCTCTCCACAGGGGAACACTGAAGCTTTCTTT
CASSPQGNTEAFF
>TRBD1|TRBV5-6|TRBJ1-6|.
TGTGCCAGCAGCCACGTCCCGGGACAGGGTCGATCCTATAATTCACCCCTCCACTTT
CASSHVPGQGRSYNSPLHF
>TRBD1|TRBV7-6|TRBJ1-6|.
TGTGCCAGCAGCTTAGCGTTTAGTTTAGGGACAGCGATTTCACCCCTCCACTTT
CASSLAFSLGTAISPLHF
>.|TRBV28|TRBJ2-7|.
TGTGCCAGCAGTCCGTGGACACCTACCTACGAGCAGTACTTC
CASSPWTPTYEQYF
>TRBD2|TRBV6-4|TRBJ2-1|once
TGTGCCAGCAGTGGACTAGCGGGAGAGGGCAATGAGCAGTTCTTC
CASSGLAGEGNEQFF
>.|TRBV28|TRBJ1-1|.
TGTGCCAGCAGTTTATTCGGGCAGATCCCTGAAGCTTTCTTT
CASSLFGQIPEAFF
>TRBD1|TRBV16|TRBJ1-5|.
TGTGCCAGCAGCCGACAGGGATACAATCAGCCCCAGCATTTT
CASSRQGYNQPQHF
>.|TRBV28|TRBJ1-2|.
TGTGCCAGCAGCGGAAATAAACGTGGCTACACCTTC
CASSGNKRGYTF
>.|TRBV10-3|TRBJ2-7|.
TGTGCCATCAGCTCCTACCCGCAGCGGTCCTACGAGCAGTACTTC
CAISSYPQRSYEQYF
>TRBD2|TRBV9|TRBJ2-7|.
TGTGCCAGCAGCGAGGGCGGGAGTAATTACGAGCAGTACTTC
CASSEGGSNYEQYF
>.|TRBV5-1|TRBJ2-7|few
TGCGCCAGCAGCCTCGACTCCGGGACGGCCCCCGAGCAGTACTTC
CASSLDSGTAPEQYF
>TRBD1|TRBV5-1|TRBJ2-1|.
TGCGCCAGCAGCCAGGGGACAGGGACTTACAATGAGCAGTTCTTC
CASSQGTGTYNEQFF
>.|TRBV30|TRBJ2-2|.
TGTGCCTGGAGGGGTGGGAACACCGGGGAGCTGTTTTTT
CAWRGGNTGELFF
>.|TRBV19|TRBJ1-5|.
TGTGCCAGTAGAGGTACTGAGACCATAAGCAATCAGCCCCAGCATTTT
CASRGTETISNQPQHF
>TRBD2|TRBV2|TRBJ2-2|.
TGTGCCAGCAGTGAATGGGCGGGAGTAGTCCCCGGGGAGCTGTTTTTT
CASSEWAGVVPGELFF
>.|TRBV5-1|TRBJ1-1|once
TGCGCCAGCAGCCCCCACGGCGGACGGGGTGAGACTGAAGCTTTCTTT
CASSPHGGRGETEAFF
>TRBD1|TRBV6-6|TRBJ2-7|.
TGTGCCAGCAGTTACTCGAGCAGGGGGCACTACGAGCAGTACTTC
CASSYSSRGHYEQYF
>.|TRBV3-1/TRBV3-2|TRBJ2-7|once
TGTGCCAGCAGCCAAGGTATGGCCAACTCCTACGAGCAGTACTTC
CASSQGMANSYEQYF
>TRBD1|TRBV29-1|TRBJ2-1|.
TGCAGCGTTGAAAACAGGGGGCTTAGCCACAATGAGCAGTTCTTC
CSVENRGLSHNEQFF
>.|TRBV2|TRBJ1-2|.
TGTGCCGGGTTAAGGGGCCCAAACTATGGCTACACCTTC
CAGLRGPNYGYTF
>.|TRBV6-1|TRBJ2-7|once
TGTGCCAGCAGTGAAGCGGGGGTCTCCTACGAGCAGTACTTC
CASSEAGVSYEQYF
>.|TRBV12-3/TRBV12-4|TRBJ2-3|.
TGTGCCAGCAGTTTTCGTTTCGGCGATACGCAGTATTTT
CASSFRFGDTQYF
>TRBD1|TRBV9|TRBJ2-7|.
TGTGCCAGCAGCGCCTCTTGGACAGGTCCGGACGAGCAGTACTTC
CASSASWTGPDEQYF
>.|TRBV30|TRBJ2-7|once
TGTGCCTGGAGTGTAGGGTACGAGCAGTACTTC
CAWSVGYEQYF
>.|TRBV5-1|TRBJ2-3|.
TGCGCCAGCAGCTCGGGGCATACCGTGGGGTCAGATACGCAGTATTTT
CASSSGHTVGSDTQYF
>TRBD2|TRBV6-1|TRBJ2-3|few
TGTGCCAGCAGTGAAGCGGGTGGGACTAGCGGAGATACGCAGTATTTT
CASSEAGGTSGDTQYF
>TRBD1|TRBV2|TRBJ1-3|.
TGTGCCAGCAGAAGGGGGGACAGAATTCCTGGAAACACCATATATTTT
CASRRGDRIPGNTIYF
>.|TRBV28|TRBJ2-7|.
TGTGCCAGCAGCCCCACCGGACTGTACGAGCAGTACTTC
CASSPTGLYEQYF
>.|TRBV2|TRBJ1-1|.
TGTGCCAGCAGTGATGGCGGGGGAACTGAAGCTTTCTTT
CASSDGGGTEAFF
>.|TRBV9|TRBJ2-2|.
TGTGCCAGCAGCTTCCGGGACTCATACACCGGGGAGCTGTTTTTT
CASSFRDSYTGELFF
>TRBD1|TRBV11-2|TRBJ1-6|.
TGTGCCAGCAGCCTCCCAGGGGGTCGGAATTCACCCCTCCACTTT
CASSLPGGRNSPLHF
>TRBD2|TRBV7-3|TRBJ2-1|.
TGTGCCAGCAGCTTAGGTAGCTGGGACTATGACAATGAGCAGTTCTTC
CASSLGSWDYDNEQFF
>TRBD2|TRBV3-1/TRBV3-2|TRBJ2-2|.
TGTGCCAGCAGCCAAGTTGTGCGGGAGGGCCCCACCGGGGAGCTGTTTTTT
CASSQVVREGPTGELFF
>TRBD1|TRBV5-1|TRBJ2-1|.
TGCGCCAGCAGCTACCAAGGGACAGGGACCTACAATGAGCAGTTCTTC
CASSYQGTGTYNEQFF
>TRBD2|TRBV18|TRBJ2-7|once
TGTGCCAGCTCACCGGTGGCTAGCGGTACCTCCCACGAGCAGTACTTC
CASSPVASGTSHEQYF
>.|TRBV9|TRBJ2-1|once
TGTGCCAGCAGCGTTGGCTCCTACAATGAGCAGTTCTTC
CASSVGSYNEQFF
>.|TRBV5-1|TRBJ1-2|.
TGCGCCAGCAGCTTGGAGGGCGGACGGGGCTACACCTTC
CASSLEGGRGYTF
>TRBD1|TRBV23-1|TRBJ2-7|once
TGCGCCAGCAGTCACAGGGACAGGGGCTACGAGCAGTACTTC
CASSHRDRGYEQYF
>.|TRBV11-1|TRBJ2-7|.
TGTGCCAGCAGCTTAGCGCGGAGACAAAGGGAGCAGTACTTC
CASSLARRQREQYF
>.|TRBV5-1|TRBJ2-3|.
TGCGCCAGCAGCCCGGGCGGCACTTCTAGCACAGATACGCAGTATTTT
CASSPGGTSSTDTQYF
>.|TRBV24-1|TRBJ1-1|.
TGTGCCACCAGTGAGACGCCAGAAGCTTTCTTT
CATSETPEAFF
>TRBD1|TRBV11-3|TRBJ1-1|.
TGTGCCAGCAGCTTAGTGGACAGGGGTGCGAACACTGAAGCTTTCTTT
CASSLVDRGANTEAFF
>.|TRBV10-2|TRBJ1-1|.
TGCGCCAGCAGTGAATTAAGGGAGGGAGGCACTGAAGCTTTCTTT
CASSELREGGTEAFF
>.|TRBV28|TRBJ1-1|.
TGTGCCAGCAGTTTCGAGACGCACACTGAAGCTTTCTTT
CASSFETHTEAFF